The 8 T cell receptor beta chains below all came from one sample that was sequenced in a study of T-cell memory formation after mild COVID-19 (dated by TCRdb to the early 2020s). To prepare the library, 5' RACE was applied. TCRdb shows the sequencer as Illumina NovaSeq 6000. In TCRdb, the public reads were trimmed at Q25 with fastp and aligned with MiXCR, with productive beta chains retained. Each record represents a unique CDR3 protein, reported with the most common genes and DNA among its rows. The sample table holds roughly 600,000 distinct CDR3 sequences, of which 15% to 20% were seen once. The top ten hold 12% of the sample. What was sequenced was PBMCs or a T cell subset sorted from them (not recorded which). All receptors come from an adult woman who had mild COVID-19 (a few samples of this study predate the infection). The sample titles of this study are shuffled in the database, so cell type and time point are left out; the donor was told from shared clones.

This chain links TRBV18 with TRBJ1-1, with D possibly TRBD1 on 6 matching bases. The V gene's germline CDR1 is KGHSH and CDR2 LQKENI. V was cut by 3 bases and J by 3 bases, with 11 bases left in between. The CDR3 is 14 residues long. The CDR3 sequence: CASSPLEGDTEAFF. The DNA for the CDR3 is TGTGCCAGCTCACCCTTGGAGGGGGACACTGAAGCTTTCTTT. The whole variable domain, filled in from reference TRBV18 and TRBJ1-1, reads NAGVMQNPRHLVRRRGQEARLRCSPMKGHSHVYWYRQLPEEGLKFMVYLQKENIIDESGMPKERFSAEFPKEGPSILRIQQVVRGDSAAYFCASSPLEGDTEAFFGQGTRLTVV.

This clonotype was found a few times. V and J are TRBV29-1 and TRBJ1-1; D gene unclear. CDR1 and CDR2 from the germline V gene are SQVTM and ANQGSEA. The CDR3 runs 13 residues. Trimming removed 2 bases from V and 5 bases from J, with 12 bases in between. CDR3 DNA: TGCAGCGTTGAAAAGGAACGGGATACTGAAGCTTTCTTT. It codes for CSVEKERDTEAFF.

Many counts were recorded for this clonotype. The CDR3 coding sequence is TGCGCCAGCAGCCCTCTTACCCTTTCGACAGGGGGTGAGTCTAAGGATAACACTGAAGCTTTCTTT. Protein sequence: CASSPLTLSTGGESKDNTEAFF. The chain uses TRBV5-1 and TRBJ1-1, with 9 bases aligning to TRBD1. Unmatched junction bases numbered 27, after V lost 4 bases and J lost 2 bases. The CDR3 has 22 residues. Germline values: CDR1 SGHRS, CDR2 YFSETQ.

J is TRBJ1-2 and V is TRBV20-1, with D uncertain. The V and J ends lost 3 bases and 2 bases respectively, with 16 bases between them. Germline CDR1 reads DFQATT; CDR2 reads SNEGSKA (reference sequence). The CDR3 length is 15 residues. The CDR3 here is CSASSGNEGNYGYTF. CDR3 bases: TGCAGTGCTAGTTCAGGAAATGAAGGGAACTATGGCTACACCTTC.

The CDR3 here is CASKTTGTNYGYTF. The CDR3 region has the DNA TGTGCCAGCAAAACGACAGGGACTAACTATGGCTACACCTTC. This chain links TRBV12-3 or TRBV12-4 with TRBJ1-2, with TRBD1 matching 7 bases. The CDR3 sequence is 14 residues long. The junction had 5 bases not matched to a gene; V was cut back by 7 bases and J by 0 bases.

This chain joins TRBV12-3 or TRBV12-4 and TRBJ2-1; 7 bases map to TRBD2. The CDR3 consists of 15 residues. With 6 bases clipped from V and 8 bases from J, the junction kept 13 bases outside the gene matches. The CDR3 DNA reads as TGTGCCAGCAGCCCCCGGAGCGGGGTAATGTATGAGCAGTTCTTC. Translation gives CASSPRSGVMYEQFF.

This clonotype was recorded a few times. The V call is TRBV6-2 or TRBV6-3, the J call TRBJ2-5; 9 positions agree with TRBD1. V shed 4 bases and J 5 bases; nucleotides not matched to a gene: 8. Germline CDR1 and CDR2: MNHEY and SVGEGT. The CDR3 is made up of 15 amino acids. CDR3 nucleotide sequence: TGTGCCAGCAGTTCTCCGGGACAGGGACGGGAGACCCAGTACTTC. Protein product: CASSSPGQGRETQYF.

The chain's CDR3 is CASSPHDSLTDTQYF. The CDR3 DNA is TGTGCCAGCAGCCCTCACGACAGCCTCACAGATACGCAGTATTTT. The rearrangement uses TRBV7-9 and TRBJ2-3; perhaps TRBD1 as D (5 bases). Germline assignment: CDR1 SEHNR and CDR2 FQNEAQ (reference sequence). V lost 5 bases to trimming and J lost 2 bases, with 14 bases between them. CDR3 length: 15 amino acids.